Following are 3 T cell receptor beta chains from one sample sequenced in a study of cytotoxic CD8 clonotypes in ibrutinib-treated CLL. Measured with immunoSEQ multiplex PCR; TCRdb has only the in-frame clones, and not every one. The table has roughly 16,000 clones, about 61% seen once. This specimen was PBMCs, taken before ibrutinib treatment. These receptor sequences come from a human donor with chronic lymphocytic leukemia.

The V call is TRBV30, the J call TRBJ1-3; TRBD1 might be the D (5 bases). Deletions cut 5 bases from V and 1 base from J, with 15 bases between. Germline CDR1 is GTSNPN and CDR2 is SVGIG (reference sequence). This CDR3 spans 15 amino acids. The chain's CDR3 is CAWSGLRASGNTIYF. As DNA, the CDR3 is TGTGCCTGGTCGGGACTCAGGGCATCTGGAAACACCATATATTTT.

The rearrangement links TRBV19 to TRBJ2-6; D possibly corresponds to TRBD1 (6 bases). This CDR3 spans 15 amino acids. CDR1 is LNHDA and CDR2 is SQIVND in the germline V gene (reference sequence). V lost 5 bases and J lost 1, with 9 bases in between. In nucleotides, the CDR3 is TGTGCCAGTAGTTTCACAGGGTCTGGGGCCAACGTCCTGACTTTC. Translating gives CASSFTGSGANVLTF.

This clone was seen a handful of times. V usage is TRBV27 and J usage is TRBJ2-3; no definite D call. The CDR3 loop spans 12 amino acids. The ends were cut back, 3 bases at V and 4 bases at J, with 5 bases in the middle. The germline V gene encodes CDR1 MNHEY and CDR2 SMNVEV (reference sequence). CDR3 DNA: TGTGCCAGCAGTTTTGTTTCAGATACGCAGTATTTT. Amino acids: CASSFVSDTQYF.